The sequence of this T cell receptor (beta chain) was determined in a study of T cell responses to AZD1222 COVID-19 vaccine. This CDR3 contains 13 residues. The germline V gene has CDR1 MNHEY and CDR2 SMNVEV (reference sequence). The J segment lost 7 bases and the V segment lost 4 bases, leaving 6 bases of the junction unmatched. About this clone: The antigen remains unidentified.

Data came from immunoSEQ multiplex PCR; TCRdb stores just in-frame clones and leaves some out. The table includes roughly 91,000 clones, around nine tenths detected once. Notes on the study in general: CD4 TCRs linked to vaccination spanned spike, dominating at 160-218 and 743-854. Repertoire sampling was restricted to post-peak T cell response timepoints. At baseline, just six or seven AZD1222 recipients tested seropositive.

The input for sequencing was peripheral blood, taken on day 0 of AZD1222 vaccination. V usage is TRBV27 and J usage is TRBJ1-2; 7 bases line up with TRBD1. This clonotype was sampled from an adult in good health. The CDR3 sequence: CASSSNRGLGYTF. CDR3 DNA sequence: TGTGCCAGCAGTTCGAACAGGGGACTTGGCTACACCTTC.